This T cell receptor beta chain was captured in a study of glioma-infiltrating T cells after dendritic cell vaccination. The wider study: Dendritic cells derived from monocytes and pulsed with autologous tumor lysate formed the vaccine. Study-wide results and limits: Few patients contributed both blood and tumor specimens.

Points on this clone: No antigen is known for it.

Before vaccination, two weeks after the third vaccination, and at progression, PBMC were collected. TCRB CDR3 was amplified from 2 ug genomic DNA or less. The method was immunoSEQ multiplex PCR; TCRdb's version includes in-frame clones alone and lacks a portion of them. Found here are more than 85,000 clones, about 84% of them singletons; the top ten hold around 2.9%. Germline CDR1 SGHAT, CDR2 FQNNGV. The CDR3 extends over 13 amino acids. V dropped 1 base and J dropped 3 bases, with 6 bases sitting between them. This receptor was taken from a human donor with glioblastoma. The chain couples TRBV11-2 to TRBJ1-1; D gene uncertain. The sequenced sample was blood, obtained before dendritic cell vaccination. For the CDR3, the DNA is TGTGCCAGCAGCTTAGGAGGAGACACTGAAGCTTTCTTT. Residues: CASSLGGDTEAFF.